The entry below describes one T cell receptor (beta chain). Its antigen is unidentified. The sample belongs to a study of CD8+CD57+ T cells in acquired aplastic anemia. Whole-study results and caveats: Statistical testing detected no significant gap in CD8+ Simpson's diversity between patients and controls. Patients and controls turned out to have approximately 29 CD8+ CDR3 sequences in common.

CDR3 and TCR beta VDJ profiling relied on genomic DNA as the template. MiXCR, applied by TCRdb to the reads, yields one record per CDR3 protein. The table shows approximately 470,000 distinct CDR3 sequences, with around 30% occurring only once. The V and J ends lost 6 bases and 3 bases, in that order; junction bases with no gene match: 6. CDR1 and CDR2 from the germline V gene are ENHRY and SYGVKD. The CDR3 has 14 residues. All patients picked for sequencing had shown, by flow cytometry, an expansion of CD8+CD57+ cells. The patients all had a severe acquired aplastic anemia diagnosis. Patients had not yet gotten any therapy when their blood was taken for sampling.

The source of this sequence is a human donor with aplastic anemia. Sequenced material: sorted CD4+, CD8+, or CD8+CD57+ T cells (not recorded which) from PBMCs. This sequence joins TRBV10-3 and TRBJ2-7; TRBD1 aligns across 9 bases. The CDR3 DNA reads as TGTGCCATCAGCCGAGGGACAGGGCTCTACGAGCAGTACTTC. This sequence encodes CAISRGTGLYEQYF.